This T cell receptor beta chain was identified during a study of beta chain features in type 1 diabetes. Findings and caveats of the study: Across all four CD4+ subsets, people with type 1 diabetes showed modestly shorter TCRB CDR3s.

Worth noting for this clone: Its antigen is still unknown.

The V gene's germline CDR1 is SGHRS and CDR2 YFSETQ. Trimming removed 3 bases from V and 6 bases from J, with 13 bases in between. This CDR3 is built from 13 residues. Expressed TCRB transcripts were sequenced after all isolated RNA was converted to cDNA. Only in-frame clones appear in the TCRdb table, and some are missing; sequencing was by immunoSEQ multiplex PCR. The sample contains a few hundred thousand clones, roughly 31% of which appear only once. The chain couples TRBV5-1 to TRBJ2-7; D is possibly TRBD2 (5 bases). The sequence came from a man aged 18-30 years in good health. What was sequenced was naive CD4+ T cells from blood. CDR3 in amino acids: CASSSGFLSEQYF. CDR3 DNA sequence: TGCGCCAGCAGCTCGGGGTTCTTGAGCGAGCAGTACTTC.